The sequence of this TCR beta chain was determined in a study of CXCR3-negative and CXCR3-positive naive CD8 T cells. Germline lookup yields CDR1 SQVTM and CDR2 ANQGSEA. CDR3 length: 17 amino acids. In preparing the TRB cDNA libraries, 5' RACE with UMI labels was used. TCRdb re-called the 5' RACE reads and gives one entry per CDR3 protein, without DNA. Recorded for this sample: 120,000 to 150,000 distinct CDR3 sequences. CD45RO-CCR7+CD27+CD95- defined naive CD8+ T cells. Of note for this clonotype: Its matching antigen is unknown.

General study points: CXCR3-negative naive cells had less hydrophobic TRB CDR3s than did CXCR3-positive naive cells. The study found comparably high diversity in both naive subsets and much lower diversity in memory CD8+ cells.

This chain links TRBV29-1 with TRBJ2-1; checking the TCRdb D call of TRBD2 is not possible without DNA. The material sequenced was naive CXCR3+ CD8+ T cells from blood. Subset: CD45RO-CCR7+CD27+CD95- naive CD8+ T cells expressing CXCR3 (TNR3+). This clonotype originated in a human donor in good health. Some clones in this sample may be carry-over from other donors' samples. CDR3 region: CSVDGLAKGSSYNEQFF.